This note documents a single TCR beta chain sequence. Its antigen is unknown. The time point: cycle 4 day 1 (C4D1), after five to seven weeks of nivolumab. Each patient relapsed following autologous stem cell transplantation, and prior brentuximab vedotin exposure differed. This sample is part of a study of PD-1 blockade in classical Hodgkin lymphoma. The study's findings and limits: Exclusion was the outcome for patients who began nivolumab under 1 year after ASCT.

Assay: immunoSEQ multiplex PCR; the TCRdb copy retains only in-frame clones and omits some. This sample has tens of thousands of clones, with roughly 85% found just once. The CDR3 extends over 13 amino acids. V dropped 6 bases and J dropped 14 bases, with 22 bases sitting between them. Germline V gene sequence: CDR1 MRHNA, CDR2 SNTAGT. The clonotype originates from a human donor with classical Hodgkin lymphoma. The J gene is TRBJ1-2, the V gene TRBV6-4; D gene unclear. Material: peripheral blood mononuclear cells (PBMCs), obtained before the fourth cycle of nivolumab. CDR3 sequence (DNA): TGTGCCAGCAGCCCCTCTTTGTGGACCGCAATAACCTTC. Translated, it gives CASSPSLWTAITF.